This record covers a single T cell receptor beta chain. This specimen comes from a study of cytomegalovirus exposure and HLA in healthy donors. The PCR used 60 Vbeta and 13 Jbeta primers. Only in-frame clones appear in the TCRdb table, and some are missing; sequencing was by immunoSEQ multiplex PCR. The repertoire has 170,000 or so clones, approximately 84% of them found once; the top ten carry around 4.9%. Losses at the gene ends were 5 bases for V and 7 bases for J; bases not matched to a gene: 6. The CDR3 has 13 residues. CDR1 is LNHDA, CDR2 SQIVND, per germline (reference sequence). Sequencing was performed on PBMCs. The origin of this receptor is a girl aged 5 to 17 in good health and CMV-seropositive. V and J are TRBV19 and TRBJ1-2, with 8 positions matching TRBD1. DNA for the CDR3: TGTGCCAGTAGTCCTGACAGGGGTAGTGGCTACACCTTC. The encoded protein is CASSPDRGSGYTF.